The 8 T cell receptor beta chains presented below share a single source sample, sequenced in a study of shared clonotypes between healthy human individuals. The data were produced by immunoSEQ multiplex PCR, yet TCRdb's version contains in-frame clones alone and is incomplete. The table includes 600,000 or so clones, 90% to 95% detected once. CD45RO-negative CD8 cells positively selected for CCR7 made up the naive population, which excluded terminally differentiated effector memory CD45RA+ cells. The sample consisted of naive CD8+ T cells sorted from blood. The receptors were gathered from a woman aged 25-40 years in good health.

The chain carries TRBV10-1 and TRBJ2-7; possible D gene TRBD2, 6 bases. Germline V CDR1 and CDR2: WNHNN, SYGVQD (reference sequence). With 0 bases removed from V and 4 bases from J, the gap between germline ends came to 16 bases. This CDR3 has 16 amino acids. The CDR3, as DNA: TGCGCCAGCAGTGAGTCTAAGGGAGGTCCCCTTTACGAGCAGTACTTC. This sequence encodes CASSESKGGPLYEQYF.

Written as DNA, the CDR3 is TGCGCCAGCAGTGAGTCCACAGTGCCGTACGGGACTTCGAACACCGGGGAGCTGTTTTTT. Translated: CASSESTVPYGTSNTGELFF. The chain links TRBV10-2 to TRBJ2-2; a possible D gene is TRBD2 (6 bases). The V end lost 0 bases, the J end lost 0 bases, and 20 bases lay between the germline ends. Germline V gene sequence: CDR1 WSHSY, CDR2 SAAADI. The CDR3 covers 20 residues.

The chain recombines TRBV13 with TRBJ2-1, with D possibly being TRBD2 (6 bases). The germline V gene encodes CDR1 PRHDT and CDR2 FYEKMQ (reference sequence). The CDR3 runs to 16 residues. The V and J ends lost 5 bases and 1 base respectively, with 15 bases between them. The CDR3 DNA is TGTGCCAGCAGCCCCCGACTAGGTTCATCCTACAATGAGCAGTTCTTC. It is translated as CASSPRLGSSYNEQFF.

The chain carries TRBV19 and TRBJ2-7, with D hard to call. With 1 base removed from V and 3 bases from J, the gap between germline ends came to 10 bases. The CDR3 extends over 14 amino acids. CDR1 and CDR2 from the germline V gene are LNHDA and SQIVND (reference sequence). The CDR3: CASSIAGGHYEQYF. CDR3 in DNA: TGTGCCAGTAGTATAGCAGGCGGTCACTACGAGCAGTACTTC. Full variable domain (outside the CDR3, taken from reference TRBV19 and TRBJ2-7): DGGITQSPKYLFRKEGQNVTLSCEQNLNHDAMYWYRQDPGQGLRLIYYSQIVNDFQKGDIAEGYSVSREKKESFPLTVTSAQKNPTAFYLCASSIAGGHYEQYFGPGTRLTVT.

This clone was counted a single time. The CDR3 protein is CASSLGTENPYF. CDR3 nucleotides: TGTGCCAGCAGCTTGGGGACGGAAAACCCGTACTTC. The rearrangement joins TRBV5-5 to TRBJ2-7; D unresolved. Trimming removed 0 bases at V and 12 bases at J, with 13 bases between. Germline values: CDR1 SGHKS, CDR2 YYEKEE (reference sequence). The CDR3 is 12 amino acids.

This clone was recorded once. This chain uses TRBV4-2 with TRBJ2-7; 8 bases are a match to TRBD1. The V segment lost 0 bases and the J segment 4 bases; nucleotides outside the gene matches: 11. Germline loops: CDR1 LGHNA, CDR2 YNFKEQ. The CDR3 runs to 17 residues. The CDR3 sequence: CASSQDERQGLRYEQYF. The CDR3, as DNA: TGTGCCAGCAGCCAAGATGAAAGACAGGGGCTAAGGTACGAGCAGTACTTC.

The chain has TRBV10-3 and TRBJ2-3, with TRBD1 matching 8 bases. V shed 0 bases and J 0 bases; nucleotides not matched to a gene: 5. This CDR3 has 17 residues. Germline-derived CDR1 and CDR2 are ENHRY and SYGVKD. The CDR3 sequence: CAISESTGTGSTDTQYF. In nucleotides, the CDR3 is TGTGCCATCAGTGAGTCGACGGGGACAGGAAGCACAGATACGCAGTATTTT.

The V and J genes are TRBV29-1 and TRBJ2-1, with a weak D call TRBD2 (6 bases). V was trimmed by 7 bases and J by 0 bases, leaving 22 bases between them. This CDR3 has 17 amino acids. Germline-derived CDR1 and CDR2 are SQVTM and ANQGSEA. The DNA for the CDR3 is TGCAGCGCCTTAGGTCTTACCTCCGGGAGCTCCTACAATGAGCAGTTCTTC. This codes for CSALGLTSGSSYNEQFF.